The source of this T cell receptor beta chain is a study of response to subunit inactivated influenza vaccine. Broader study findings: Authors suggested seasonal influenza vaccinations each recruit few new T cells.

Trimming took 3 bases from V and 3 from J, leaving 11 bases between them. The length of the CDR3 is 14 residues. Germline V gene lookup returns CDR1 MNHEY and CDR2 SMNVEV (reference sequence). This clonotype was seen more than once but under ten times. The antigen is undetermined. TCRdb used MiXCR to reprocess the RT-PCR reads, holding one entry per CDR3 protein. The data contain about 700,000 distinct CDR3 sequences, approximately 14% of them singletons. The chain carries TRBV27 and TRBJ1-1; no reliable D call. The source of this sequence is a man aged 45 to 65 who received an inactivated influenza vaccine. Sample: PBMCs from blood, taken approximately 15 days before vaccination. The CDR3 sequence: CASSFRVGDTEAFF. The CDR3 DNA reads as TGTGCCAGCAGTTTTCGGGTTGGGGACACTGAAGCTTTCTTT.